Following are 25 T cell receptor beta chains from one sample sequenced in a study of molecular identifiers for immune sequencing clone quantification. Each CDR3 protein gets one entry after TCRdb re-called the PCR reads with MiXCR. The sample includes some 580,000 distinct CDR3 sequences, about 25% of them seen just once. The sample consisted of naive CD8+ T cells from blood, with Jurkat cell RNA spiked in. This sample's subset: FACS-sorted CD8+CD4-CCR7+CD45RA+ naive T cells. These receptors all stem from a human donor in good health. Some libraries in this study had Jurkat cell RNA spiked in.

This clonotype was recorded a few times. This chain joins TRBV27 and TRBJ2-1; D might be TRBD1 or TRBD2, each matching 5 bases. V lost 2 bases, J lost 7 bases, and 15 bases lay in between. CDR3 length equals 15 residues. Per germline, CDR1 MNHEY and CDR2 SMNVEV (reference sequence). The CDR3 sequence: CASSLLGPLRNEQFF. CDR3 nucleotide sequence: TGTGCCAGCAGTTTACTGGGACCCCTGAGGAATGAGCAGTTCTTC.

A word on this clonotype: With a much larger clone just one base away, this may be a read error. This chain connects TRBV7-9 to TRBJ2-3; no clear D gene. The CDR3 is 15 residues long. Germline V gene lookup returns CDR1 SEHNR and CDR2 FQNEAQ (reference sequence). CDR3 nucleotide sequence: TGTGCCAGCATCGCCCCCGAGGCGGTACTGGATACGAAGTATTTT. Protein: CASIAPEAVLDTKYF.

This clonotype appeared a few times. The chain has TRBV6-2 or TRBV6-3 and TRBJ1-1; the D is unclear. The V and J ends lost 7 bases and 2 bases respectively, with 17 bases between them. In germline, CDR1 is MNHEY, CDR2 SVGEGT. This CDR3 is 15 amino acids long. DNA of the CDR3: TGTGCCAGCACCTTACGCGGCGGGTACAACACTGAAGCTTTCTTT. Residues: CASTLRGGYNTEAFF.

This clonotype has at least ten counts. This rearrangement joins TRBV28 to TRBJ1-5, with D uncertain. Deletions cut 3 bases from V and 1 base from J, with 10 bases between. This CDR3 comprises 15 residues. The germline CDR1 and CDR2 sequences are MDHEN and SYDVKM. The CDR3 sequence: CASSFRGVSNQPQHF. Here the CDR3 DNA reads TGTGCCAGCAGTTTCCGCGGGGTGAGCAATCAGCCCCAGCATTTT.

The V and J genes are TRBV5-6 and TRBJ2-1, with a weak D call TRBD2 (6 bases). From germline, CDR1 is SGHDT and CDR2 YYEEEE. V lost 2 bases and J 8 bases, leaving 14 bases between the germline ends. This CDR3 spans 14 amino acids. CDR3 in DNA: TGTGCCAGCAGCTTAGGCACGCCGGGGGATGAGCAGTTCTTC. This translates into CASSLGTPGDEQFF.

This clonotype was seen at least ten times. This rearrangement joins TRBV4-3 to TRBJ2-3, with 10 bases matching TRBD2. The CDR3 is 17 amino acids. Per germline, CDR1 LGHNA and CDR2 YSLEER. The V gene end was trimmed by 0 bases and the J gene end by 0 bases; junction bases not matched to a gene: 3. The CDR3 DNA is TGCGCCAGCAGCCAAGATATGACTAGCGGGAGCACAGATACGCAGTATTTT. This translates into CASSQDMTSGSTDTQYF.

This clonotype was detected ten times or more. V usage is TRBV5-1 and J usage is TRBJ2-5; TRBD2 might be the D (5 bases). The CDR3 covers 13 residues. The V end lost 5 bases, the J end lost 5 bases, and 13 bases lay between the germline ends. CDR1 and CDR2 (germline): SGHRS, YFSETQ. CDR3 DNA sequence: TGCGCCAGCAGTGGGTCCGGAGGTGAGACCCAGTACTTC. This translates into CASSGSGGETQYF.

Details on this clonotype: A much larger clone lies a single base off, so this may be a read error. The V and J genes are TRBV28 and TRBJ2-3; D is ambiguous. V lost 8 bases and J 4 bases, leaving 13 bases between the germline ends. This CDR3 region has 13 residues. Germline CDR1 and CDR2: MDHEN and SYDVKM. The CDR3 spells CASVANFPDTQYF. The CDR3 coding sequence is TGTGCCAGCGTGGCTAATTTTCCAGATACGCAGTATTTT.

V and J are TRBV7-2 and TRBJ2-7; D may match TRBD1 or TRBD2 (5 bases each). CDR3 length equals 14 residues. Deletions cut 1 base from V and 6 bases from J, with 13 bases between. Germline V gene lookup returns CDR1 SGHTA and CDR2 FQGNSA. CDR3 residues: CASSLGSSGGEQYF. As DNA, the CDR3 is TGTGCCAGCAGCTTAGGGAGTTCTGGGGGCGAGCAGTACTTC.

This clonotype has only a few counts. The chain combines TRBV30 with TRBJ1-2; D is uncertain. There are 13 residues in the CDR3. Germline V gene data show CDR1 as GTSNPN and CDR2 as SVGIG (reference sequence). The V end was cut by 2 bases, the J end by 4 bases, with 11 bases between. The CDR3 protein is CAWSLPLVYGYTF. The CDR3 DNA reads as TGTGCCTGGAGTCTTCCGTTGGTCTATGGCTACACCTTC.

At least ten counts were recorded for this clonotype. This chain connects TRBV29-1 to TRBJ2-6, with a tentative D call TRBD1 (5 bases). With 5 bases removed from V and 4 bases from J, the gap between germline ends came to 12 bases. CDR3 length: 14 amino acids. The germline CDR1 and CDR2 sequences are SQVTM and ANQGSEA. The CDR3 DNA reads as TGCAGCGTTTATGGGGCCCCCGGGGCCAACGTCCTGACTTTC. Translating it yields CSVYGAPGANVLTF.

This clonotype was recorded only once. One base away lies a much larger clone, so this may be a sequencing read error. This sequence joins TRBV5-1 and TRBJ2-3; D gene ambiguous. V lost 7 bases and J 6 bases, leaving 18 bases between the germline ends. This CDR3 contains 14 residues. CDR1 SGHRS and CDR2 YFSETQ come from the germline V gene. CDR3 in amino acids: CASQQEDPRDTQYF. As DNA, the CDR3 is TGCGCCAGCCAGCAGGAAGACCCGAGGGATACGCAGTATTTT.

Many counts were recorded for this clonotype. The V call is TRBV5-1, the J call TRBJ2-3; the D gene is possibly TRBD1 (6 bases). V was trimmed by 2 bases and J by 1 base, leaving 14 bases between them. Germline loops: CDR1 SGHRS, CDR2 YFSETQ. The CDR3 covers 16 residues. The CDR3 DNA reads as TGCGCCAGCAGCTTAAGCGGACAGCCCCGCACAGATACGCAGTATTTT. Its protein product is CASSLSGQPRTDTQYF.

This clonotype was recorded a few times. A much larger clone sits a single nucleotide away, making a read error possible. The CDR3 does not close with the conserved phenylalanine or tryptophan, likely indicating a read error. The chain carries TRBV7-9 and TRBJ2-5; 7 bases line up with TRBD1. V dropped 5 bases and J dropped 0; count of bases not matched to a gene: 9. The CDR3 runs 16 residues. Germline-derived CDR1 and CDR2 are SEHNR and FQNEAQ (reference sequence). CDR3 nucleotide sequence: TGTGCCAGCAGCCCGCGGACAGGTTTATACCAAGAGACCCAGTACTCC. This sequence encodes CASSPRTGLYQETQYS.

This chain joins TRBV19 and TRBJ2-1; 9 bases are a match to TRBD2. The CDR3 loop spans 16 amino acids. V dropped 3 bases and J dropped 8; count of bases not matched to a gene: 11. Germline CDR1 and CDR2: LNHDA and SQIVND (reference sequence). The chain's CDR3 is CASSMGGRALTDEQFF. CDR3 nucleotides: TGTGCCAGTAGTATGGGCGGGAGGGCCCTCACCGATGAGCAGTTCTTC.

This clonotype was seen just once. V is TRBV4-3 and J is TRBJ2-7, with D unclear. Trimming removed 1 base at V and 0 bases at J, with 10 bases between. The CDR3 has 15 amino acids. The V gene's germline CDR1 is LGHNA and CDR2 YSLEER. Here the CDR3 reads CASSQVPGSSYEQYF. The CDR3 DNA follows: TGCGCCAGCAGCCAAGTTCCAGGCAGCTCCTACGAGCAGTACTTC.

On this clonotype: A single base separates this from a much larger clone, so it may be a read error. This chain uses TRBV7-9 with TRBJ2-5; 7 bases are a match to TRBD1. CDR1 and CDR2 from the germline V gene are SEHNR and FQNEAQ (reference sequence). The CDR3 loop spans 15 amino acids. The CDR3 bases are TGTGCCAGCGGCTTCCCGGGACAGTTACAAGAGACCCAGTACTTC. It yields the protein CASGFPGQLQETQYF.

This clonotype was found a few times. The genes are TRBV30 and TRBJ1-1, with D possibly TRBD1 on 5 matching bases. The CDR3 runs to 15 residues. V was trimmed by 0 bases and J by 0 bases, leaving 11 bases between them. CDR1 is GTSNPN and CDR2 is SVGIG in the germline V gene (reference sequence). This CDR3 reads CAWSVMGTMNTEAFF. The CDR3 DNA sequence: TGTGCCTGGAGTGTAATGGGGACGATGAACACTGAAGCTTTCTTT.

This clonotype was seen a few times. The chain carries TRBV20-1 and TRBJ2-5; D gene uncertain. The CDR3 has 14 residues. Germline CDR1 and CDR2: DFQATT and SNEGSKA (reference sequence). V gave up 4 bases and J gave up 2 bases, with 14 bases separating them. CDR3 loop: CSAKRSHSQETQYF. CDR3 nucleotide sequence: TGCAGTGCTAAGCGTTCCCACAGTCAAGAGACCCAGTACTTC.

In this sample, this clonotype turned up a few times. The gene calls are TRBV6-1 and TRBJ1-1, with a possible D match to TRBD1 (5 bases). CDR1 and CDR2 (germline): MNHNS, SASEGT. This CDR3 is 15 amino acids long. Trimming left V 1 base short and J 6 bases short, with 15 bases between. The chain's CDR3 is CASSEDMGDSAEAFF. In DNA, the CDR3 is TGTGCCAGCAGTGAAGATATGGGGGATAGCGCTGAAGCTTTCTTT.

This clonotype was seen at least ten times. This rearrangement joins TRBV6-2 or TRBV6-3 to TRBJ2-6, with 8 bases identical to TRBD1. This CDR3 is 14 amino acids long. CDR1 MNHEY and CDR2 SVGEGT come from the germline V gene. After removal of 4 bases from V and 6 bases from J, the junction contained 2 bases not matched to a gene. DNA for the CDR3: TGTGCCAGCAGTTCAGGGGGCTTGGCCAACGTCCTGACTTTC. Encoded protein: CASSSGGLANVLTF.

This clonotype was seen ten or more times. This chain uses TRBV6-5 with TRBJ2-7, with D perhaps assigned TRBD1 or TRBD2 (5 bases each). Germline values: CDR1 MNHEY, CDR2 SVGAGI. Trimming cost V 1 base and J 2 bases, with 15 bases left between them. The CDR3 is made up of 16 amino acids. The CDR3 nucleotides read TGTGCCAGCAGTTACTATCGGGACCCAGGAGCCTACGAGCAGTACTTC. The encoded protein is CASSYYRDPGAYEQYF.

V gene TRBV4-1 combines with J gene TRBJ1-1; D is unclear. Germline CDR1 is MGHRA and CDR2 is YSYEKL. This CDR3 has 14 amino acids. The ends were cut back, 1 base at V and 7 bases at J, with 13 bases in the middle. CDR3 DNA sequence: TGCGCCAGCAGCCAAGTTGGTGAGTCGGGTGAAGCTTTCTTT. Protein: CASSQVGESGEAFF.

Points on this clonotype: One end of the junction varies from germline; a read error may be responsible. V gene TRBV4-3 combines with J gene TRBJ1-6; D gene unclear. The CDR3 is made up of 16 amino acids. Germline V gene data show CDR1 as LGHNA and CDR2 as YSLEER. CDR3 in DNA: TGCGCCAGCAGCCAAGATGCCTCTTCGAACGGATCACCCCACCACTTT. Translation gives CASSQDASSNGSPHHF.

The gene calls are TRBV27 and TRBJ2-7, with D uncertain. The CDR3 sequence is 12 residues long. Germline CDR1 reads MNHEY; CDR2 reads SMNVEV (reference sequence). Trimming stripped 3 bases from V and 6 bases from J, with 9 bases between. The chain's CDR3 is CASSFLGFEQYF. DNA for the CDR3: TGTGCCAGCAGTTTCTTGGGTTTCGAGCAGTACTTC.